Following are 10 T cell receptor beta chains from one sample sequenced in a study of blood T cell repertoires in COVID-19. Produced via immunoSEQ multiplex PCR; TCRdb's table is partial and in-frame only. Of around 100,000 clones in the sample, 70% to 90% were seen once. Sequencing was carried out using peripheral blood. These receptors all stem from a human donor with acute or convalescent COVID-19. The donor label of this sample is uncertain.

The chain joins TRBV6-5 to TRBJ2-7; maybe TRBD2 (5 bases). The CDR3 runs to 13 residues. The V gene lost 2 bases and the J gene lost 6 bases, with 11 bases spanning the gap. The germline V gene encodes CDR1 MNHEY and CDR2 SVGAGI. CDR3 bases: TGTGCCAGCAGTTACGGAGGTAACGGCGAGCAGTACTTC. Protein sequence: CASSYGGNGEQYF.

This chain links TRBV30 with TRBJ1-1, with 9 positions matching TRBD1. This CDR3 spans 13 amino acids. The germline V gene encodes CDR1 GTSNPN and CDR2 SVGIG (reference sequence). The trim removed 5 bases at V and 2 bases at J, leaving 3 bases unmatched. CDR3 residues: CAWDRGYNTEAFF. The CDR3 bases are TGTGCCTGGGACAGGGGGTATAACACTGAAGCTTTCTTT.

The rearrangement links TRBV6-5 to TRBJ2-7, with 9 bases that match TRBD1. Germline V lookup: CDR1 MNHEY, CDR2 SVGAGI. The CDR3 contains 16 residues. V shed 0 bases, J shed 0 bases, and the junction held 3 bases outside the gene matches. In nucleotides, the CDR3 is TGTGCCAGCAGTTACTCCGGGACAGGGCCCTCCTACGAGCAGTACTTC. The encoded protein is CASSYSGTGPSYEQYF.

The chain recombines TRBV27 with TRBJ1-3, with D unresolved. CDR3 length: 13 amino acids. With 3 bases removed from V and 0 bases from J, the gap between germline ends came to 3 bases. Looked up from germline, CDR1 is MNHEY and CDR2 is SMNVEV (reference sequence). The CDR3 is CASSFSSGNTIYF. CDR3 DNA sequence: TGTGCCAGCAGTTTCAGCTCTGGAAACACCATATATTTT.

This clone was counted only a few times. The J gene is TRBJ2-6, the V gene TRBV13, with TRBD1 as a possible D gene (6 bases). The CDR3 extends over 16 amino acids. Per germline, CDR1 PRHDT and CDR2 FYEKMQ (reference sequence). V lost 3 bases, J lost 2 bases, and 11 bases lay in between. The CDR3 region is CASSFAGTPGANVLTF. The CDR3 DNA reads TGTGCCAGCAGCTTTGCCGGGACACCTGGGGCCAACGTCCTGACTTTC.

The chain recombines TRBV19 with TRBJ1-2; D gene ambiguous. Looked up from germline, CDR1 is LNHDA and CDR2 is SQIVND (reference sequence). The CDR3 totals 15 residues. The V end lost 5 bases, the J end lost 0 bases, and 13 bases lay between the germline ends. CDR3 in amino acids: CASSETGLANYGYTF. CDR3 bases: TGTGCCAGTAGTGAGACGGGGTTAGCTAACTATGGCTACACCTTC. The full variable domain, its missing parts supplied by reference TRBV19 and TRBJ1-2, is DGGITQSPKYLFRKEGQNVTLSCEQNLNHDAMYWYRQDPGQGLRLIYYSQIVNDFQKGDIAEGYSVSREKKESFPLTVTSAQKNPTAFYLCASSETGLANYGYTFGSGTRLTVV.

V is TRBV2 and J is TRBJ1-5; weak D call: TRBD1 (5 bases). The germline V and J ends were trimmed by 3 bases and 6 bases, with 12 bases remaining between them. Germline V gives CDR1 SNHLY, CDR2 FYNNEI. This CDR3 contains 14 residues. CDR3 bases: TGTGCCAGCAGTGAGGCAGGGTTGGTTCAGCCCCAGCATTTT. The encoded protein is CASSEAGLVQPQHF.

The chain links TRBV28 to TRBJ1-1, with a tentative D call TRBD1 (6 bases). V shed 10 bases and J shed 1 base, with 19 bases lying between them. This CDR3 has 15 amino acids. Germline CDR1 MDHEN, CDR2 SYDVKM. The CDR3 DNA follows: TGTGCCATTTATCCCCCCCCAGGGGCGAACACTGAAGCTTTCTTT. It translates to CAIYPPPGANTEAFF.

This clone is a singleton in its sample. V and J are TRBV27 and TRBJ2-5; no firm D call. Trimming removed 6 bases from V and 3 bases from J, with 14 bases in between. This CDR3 comprises 14 residues. Germline V gene data show CDR1 as MNHEY and CDR2 as SMNVEV (reference sequence). CDR3 loop: CASSPPPSEETQYF. CDR3 DNA: TGTGCCAGCAGCCCCCCACCTAGTGAAGAGACCCAGTACTTC.

The chain uses TRBV5-1 and TRBJ2-1; 7 bases are a match to TRBD2. The V segment lost 4 bases and the J segment 4 bases; nucleotides outside the gene matches: 5. The CDR3 is 14 amino acids. Germline CDR1 and CDR2: SGHRS and YFSETQ. CDR3 DNA sequence: TGCGCCAGCAGCGTGGGACTAACTTACAATGAGCAGTTCTTC. It codes for CASSVGLTYNEQFF.